This TCR beta chain is drawn from a study of blood T cell repertoires in COVID-19. The overall study: Acute and convalescent COVID-19 specimens originated in the United States, Italy and Spain. From T cells, B-cell-depleted T cells, or PBMCs came the material, which was cDNA or gDNA.

This CDR3 contains 14 residues. Trimming took off 5 bases at V and 2 bases at J, with 11 bases between the two ends. CDR1 SGHVS and CDR2 FQNEAQ come from the germline V gene. In the original workflow: Estimated nucleated cell counts came from reference gene primer amplification. Generated by immunoSEQ multiplex PCR, the TCRdb table keeps only in-frame clones and is missing some. V and J calls and clone size are copied from that table; D and trimming were computed from the DNA. The sample includes roughly 140,000 clones, around 90% of them seen just once. Sequenced: peripheral blood. This chain uses TRBV7-8 with TRBJ2-3, with D tentatively TRBD2 (6 bases). This TCR was recovered from a man between 65 and 80 years old with acute or convalescent COVID-19. The CDR3 loop is CASSRAGNTDTQYF. The CDR3 nucleotides are TGTGCCAGCAGCCGAGCGGGCAACACAGATACGCAGTATTTT.